A selection of T cell receptor beta chains follows, all from one sample in a study of identical twins. A single record per CDR3 protein comes from TCRdb applying MiXCR to the 5' RACE reads. The table includes about 280,000 distinct CDR3 sequences, 8% to 9% detected once. Another study also made use of these data, one on yellow fever vaccine responses in identical twins.

Input material: memory (CD45RO+) T cells sorted from blood. The receptors originated from a young woman in good health. Both conserved end residues are part of each CDR3. The D gene is left open where the match is weak. Clone size is not always given. Where it is, it says once, few, many or a class for expanded clones.

j_call clone_size cdr3_length v_call d_call cdr3_nt cdr3_aa
TRBJ1-6 NA 14 TRBV5-1 NA TGCGCCAGCAGCTTGGAACATTCTAACTCACCCCTCCACTTT CASSLEHSNSPLHF
TRBJ2-2 few 14 TRBV19 NA TGTGCCAGTAGTATAGGGCAGTACACCGGGGAGCTGTTTTTT CASSIGQYTGELFF
TRBJ2-1 many 14 TRBV7-2 TRBD2 TGTGCCAGCACCTCTAGCGGGGGGCCTAATGAGCAGTTCTTC CASTSSGGPNEQFF
TRBJ2-1 few 12 TRBV28 TRBD2 TGTGCCAGTGAGCGGGGATACAATGAGCAGTTCTTC CASERGYNEQFF
TRBJ2-5 few 17 TRBV5-5 TRBD2 TGTGCCAGCAGCTACCTCAATAGCGGGACCCGCCAAGAGACCCAGTACTTC CASSYLNSGTRQETQYF
TRBJ2-1 many 16 TRBV7-9 NA TGTGCCAGCAGCTCCGTGGGCATCAACTCCTACAATGAGCAGTTCTTC CASSSVGINSYNEQFF
TRBJ1-6 NA 14 TRBV19 NA TGTGCCAGTACCCGGGACCGCCTAAATTCACCCCTCCACTTT CASTRDRLNSPLHF
TRBJ2-5 NA 16 TRBV6-1 TRBD2 TGTGCCAGCAGTGAAGATTTGGGGACTAGACGGGAGACCCAGTACTTC CASSEDLGTRRETQYF
TRBJ2-5 few 15 TRBV20-1 TRBD2 TGCAGTGCTAGGGGGCGGGGGGGGACCCAAGAGACCCAGTACTTC CSARGRGGTQETQYF
TRBJ2-5 many 14 TRBV3-1 NA TGTGCCAGCAGCCAAATGGGAGGAAAAGAGACCCAGTACTTC CASSQMGGKETQYF
TRBJ2-4 many 16 TRBV12-3/TRBV12-4 NA TGTGCCAGCAGTGGGTCGGAGAGGGGAGCCAAAAACATTCAGTACTTC CASSGSERGAKNIQYF
TRBJ2-3 many 16 TRBV5-1 TRBD2 TGCGCCAGCAGTTCCGGGACTAGCGGGGGAATAGATACGCAGTATTTT CASSSGTSGGIDTQYF
TRBJ2-7 NA 15 TRBV7-6 TRBD2 TGTGCCAGCAGCCTGGGACTACCGGGAATCGACGAGCAGTACTTC CASSLGLPGIDEQYF
TRBJ2-3 many 14 TRBV20-1 NA TGCAGTGCTAGAGATTGGAGCGGCACAGATACGCAGTATTTT CSARDWSGTDTQYF
TRBJ1-2 NA 15 TRBV12-3/TRBV12-4 NA TGTGCCAGCAGTTTAGGGAGGGGAGTACCGCTTGGCTACACCTTC CASSLGRGVPLGYTF
TRBJ2-3 few 15 TRBV7-7 NA TGTGCCAGCAGCCTCGCGTACAGCAGCACAGATACGCAGTATTTT CASSLAYSSTDTQYF
TRBJ1-4 NA 13 TRBV20-1 NA TGCGGCTGCAGGGGTGTGTTCGATGAAAAACTGTTTTTT CGCRGVFDEKLFF
TRBJ2-2 NA 17 TRBV20-1 TRBD2 TGCAGTGCTAGAGATCTCCTAGCGGGAGCGGAGGCGGGGGAGCTGTTTTTT CSARDLLAGAEAGELFF
TRBJ2-3 NA 14 TRBV9 NA TGTGCCAGCAGCGTAGCTAGTCGGGGAGATACGCAGTATTTT CASSVASRGDTQYF
TRBJ2-1 many 13 TRBV10-3 NA TGTGCCATCAGTGTTGACAGGTACAATGAGCAGTTCTTC CAISVDRYNEQFF
TRBJ1-6 NA 14 TRBV4-1 NA TGCGCCAGCAGCCGCGAGCGCCGGGGTTCACCCCTCCACTTT CASSRERRGSPLHF
TRBJ2-1 NA 12 TRBV25-1 NA TGTGCCAGCAGGGGCGTTTACAATGAGCAGTTCTTC CASRGVYNEQFF
TRBJ1-4 many 16 TRBV5-1 NA TGCGCCAGCAGCTTGAACAGGCCTTCAACTAATGAAAAACTGTTTTTT CASSLNRPSTNEKLFF
TRBJ2-3 many 19 TRBV4-2 TRBD2 TGTGCCAGCAGCCACGGACTAGCGGGGGTGGGATCTGCCACAGATACGCAGTATTTT CASSHGLAGVGSATDTQYF
TRBJ2-3 NA 17 TRBV20-1 TRBD2 TGCAGTGCTAGACGGGGGCTAGCGGGGGGGCCGGCAGATACGCAGTATTTT CSARRGLAGGPADTQYF
TRBJ2-7 many 18 TRBV5-1 TRBD2 TGCGCCAGCAGCCAGGGACTAGCGGGAGGGCCCTTGGGCTACGAGCAGTACTTC CASSQGLAGGPLGYEQYF
TRBJ1-1 few 17 TRBV6-1 NA TGTGCCAGCAGACGCCCCGGGACGGGGCTCATGAACACTGAAGCTTTCTTT CASRRPGTGLMNTEAFF
TRBJ2-3 many 13 TRBV15 NA TGTGCCACCAGCGGGGCTGACAGCGATACGCAGTATTTT CATSGADSDTQYF
TRBJ2-6 few 16 TRBV20-1 TRBD2 TGCAGTGCTAGAGAGCCGGGGGGTGCTGGGGCCAACGTCCTGACTTTC CSAREPGGAGANVLTF
TRBJ2-2 NA 16 TRBV12-3/TRBV12-4 NA TGTGCCAGCAGTTTTGGGGCTAGGATCAACACCGGGGAGCTGTTTTTT CASSFGARINTGELFF
TRBJ2-1 few 13 TRBV7-9 NA TGTGCCAGCAGCGGGGAGGTCGGTATAGAGCAGTTCTTC CASSGEVGIEQFF
TRBJ2-3 many 15 TRBV6-1 TRBD2 TGTGCCAGCAGTGAGGTAGCGGGGGGTGCAGATACGCAGTATTTT CASSEVAGGADTQYF
TRBJ2-3 many 14 TRBV4-1 NA TGCGCCAGCAGCGGGGAAGGGGGAAAAGATACGCAGTATTTT CASSGEGGKDTQYF
TRBJ2-2 many 15 TRBV6-4 NA TGTGCCAGCAGTGAGTCAGGGGCGAACACCGGGGAGCTGTTTTTT CASSESGANTGELFF
TRBJ2-7 few 14 TRBV5-1 NA TGCGCCAGCAGCATCTCCGGGACCAGCTACGAGCAGTACTTC CASSISGTSYEQYF
TRBJ1-4 NA 15 TRBV4-1 NA TGCGCCAGCAGGGTGCAGGGGACAACTAATGAAAAACTGTTTTTT CASRVQGTTNEKLFF
TRBJ1-1 NA 15 TRBV20-1 TRBD1 TGCAGTGCTAGGACACCTTACAGGGGTGCCGCTGAAGCTTTCTTT CSARTPYRGAAEAFF
TRBJ2-5 NA 17 TRBV5-1 TRBD1 TGCGCCAGCAGCTTGGATGGAGGACAGGGGAGAATGATGACCCAGTACTTC CASSLDGGQGRMMTQYF
TRBJ2-1 many 13 TRBV18 NA TGTGCCAGCTCACCAAGAGGGGACAATGAGCAGTTCTTC CASSPRGDNEQFF
TRBJ2-7 few 13 TRBV6-1 NA TGTGCCAGCAATCCGACAGGTCGCTACGAGCAGTACTTC CASNPTGRYEQYF
TRBJ1-5 few 14 TRBV29-1 TRBD1 TGCAGCGTTATGTACACAGGGGGGAATCAGCCCCAGCATTTT CSVMYTGGNQPQHF
TRBJ1-2 many 14 TRBV3-1 NA TGTGCCAGCAGCCTAAGGACCGATAACTATGGCTACACCTTC CASSLRTDNYGYTF
TRBJ2-1 NA 15 TRBV5-4 NA TGTGCCAGCAGCTTAGGACGGGGAGTGTACAATGAGCAGTTCTTC CASSLGRGVYNEQFF
TRBJ2-6 NA 11 TRBV29-1 NA TGCAGCGTTGAGGAGGCCCGGGTCCTGACTTTC CSVEEARVLTF
TRBJ2-5 once 13 TRBV5-5 NA TGTGCCAGGAGCTTGGGGCAGCAAGAGACCCAGTACTTC CARSLGQQETQYF
TRBJ1-5 many 15 TRBV11-2 NA TGTGCCAGCAGCCCCGCGTTGGGGTTCACCCAGCCCCAGCATTTT CASSPALGFTQPQHF
TRBJ2-2 many 14 TRBV7-3 NA TGTGCCAGCAGCTCGTCCCCCTCCACCGGGGAGCTGTTTTTT CASSSSPSTGELFF
TRBJ1-2 few 15 TRBV28 NA TGTGCCAGCCTACCTGCGGACCGGGAGGGCTATGGCTACACCTTC CASLPADREGYGYTF
TRBJ1-5 many 14 TRBV6-1 NA TGTGCCAGCACCCAGTTAGGGGTCAATCAGCCCCAGCATTTT CASTQLGVNQPQHF
TRBJ2-1 few 15 TRBV13 NA TGTGCCAGCAGGATGCGGCGGGGGCTCGGCAATGAGCAGTTCTTC CASRMRRGLGNEQFF
TRBJ2-2 many 15 TRBV2 NA TGTGCCAGCAGTCCACAGGGAGGGAACACCGGGGAGCTGTTTTTT CASSPQGGNTGELFF
TRBJ2-5 NA 14 TRBV20-1 NA TGCAGTGCTTGTCCCTCGGGGCTCTGGGAGACCCAGTACTTC CSACPSGLWETQYF
TRBJ2-1 few 14 TRBV6-1 NA TGTGCCAGCAGCCGCCCCGGAAGGTACAATGAGCAGTTCTTC CASSRPGRYNEQFF
TRBJ2-3 NA 14 TRBV3-1 NA TGTGCCAGCAGCCCCTCGGGACCCACAGATACGCAGTATTTT CASSPSGPTDTQYF
TRBJ2-1 NA 16 TRBV24-1 NA TGTGCCACCAGTGGAACCCAGGGTATAAATCAGTGGGGGCAGTTCTTC CATSGTQGINQWGQFF